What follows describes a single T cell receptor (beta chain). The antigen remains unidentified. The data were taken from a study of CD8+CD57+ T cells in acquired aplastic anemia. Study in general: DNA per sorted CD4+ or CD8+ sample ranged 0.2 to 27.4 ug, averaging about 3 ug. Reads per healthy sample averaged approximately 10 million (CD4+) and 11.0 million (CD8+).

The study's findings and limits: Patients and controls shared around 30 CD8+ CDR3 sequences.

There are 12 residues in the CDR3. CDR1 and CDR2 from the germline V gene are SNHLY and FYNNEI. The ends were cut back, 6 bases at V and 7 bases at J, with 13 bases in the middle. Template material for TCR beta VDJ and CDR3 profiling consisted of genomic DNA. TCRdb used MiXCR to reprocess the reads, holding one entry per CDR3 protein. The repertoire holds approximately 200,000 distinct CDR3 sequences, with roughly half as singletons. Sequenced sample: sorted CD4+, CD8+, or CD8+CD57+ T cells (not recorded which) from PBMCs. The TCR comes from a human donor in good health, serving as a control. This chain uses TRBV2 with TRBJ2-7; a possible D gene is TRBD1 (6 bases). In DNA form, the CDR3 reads TGTGCCAGCAGGGGGGACAAACGGGAGCAGTACTTC. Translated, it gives CASRGDKREQYF.